This T cell receptor (beta chain) was captured in a study of blood T cells in healthy people across ages. A second PCR, run for roughly 6 to 11 cycles, used a sample-barcoded 5' primer plus a J-beta primer mix. TCRdb independently ran MiXCR on the 5' RACE reads; one entry per CDR3 protein. This sample has some 890,000 distinct CDR3 sequences, with roughly 28% found just once. V was clipped by 2 bases and J by 4 bases, with 14 bases between them. The CDR3 totals 15 residues. Germline V CDR1 and CDR2: KGHSH, LQKENI. This sample also belongs to another study, concerning T cells of mothers and their children. This second report adds: Sample barcodes and 2-4 random nucleotides were added by the M1S primer of the second PCR.

The source of this sequence is a woman in her thirties or forties in good health. Sequences were obtained from blood. V is TRBV18 and J is TRBJ1-1; a possible D gene is TRBD1 (5 bases). CDR3 sequence reads: CASSPSRERSTEAFF. Here the CDR3 DNA reads TGTGCCAGCTCACCAAGCAGGGAGAGGAGCACTGAAGCTTTCTTT.